There are a few counts of the clone carrying this TCR beta chain. As yet, its antigen is unknown. About 10^5 naive or memory CD4+ cells were cultured with CEF peptides for more than nine days. The data were taken from a study of CD4 T cells in relation to SARS-CoV-2 and coronaviruses. Study as a whole: TCR beta CDR3s were sequenced after 10-day antigen culture of PBMCs. Convalescent donors were aged roughly 20 to 80, with median roughly 38 years. Study results and limitations: According to naive versus memory sequencing, detected responses are memory recall, not newly primed.

Sequenced by immunoSEQ multiplex PCR; TCRdb stores in-frame clones only, minus some. The data show some 38,000 clones, 60% to 85% seen once. This CDR3 contains 15 residues. The sample taken for sequencing was memory CD4+ T cells from PBMCs, cultured in vitro. The receptor was isolated from an adult with COVID-19. The chain links TRBV21-1 to TRBJ2-1; the listed D gene, TRBD2, was not tested against the DNA. TRBV21-1 has pseudogene status. The DNA of the CDR3 is TGTGCCAGCAGCAAACCCGGACTAGCGGATGATGAGCAGTTCTTC. This translates into CASSKPGLADDEQFF.